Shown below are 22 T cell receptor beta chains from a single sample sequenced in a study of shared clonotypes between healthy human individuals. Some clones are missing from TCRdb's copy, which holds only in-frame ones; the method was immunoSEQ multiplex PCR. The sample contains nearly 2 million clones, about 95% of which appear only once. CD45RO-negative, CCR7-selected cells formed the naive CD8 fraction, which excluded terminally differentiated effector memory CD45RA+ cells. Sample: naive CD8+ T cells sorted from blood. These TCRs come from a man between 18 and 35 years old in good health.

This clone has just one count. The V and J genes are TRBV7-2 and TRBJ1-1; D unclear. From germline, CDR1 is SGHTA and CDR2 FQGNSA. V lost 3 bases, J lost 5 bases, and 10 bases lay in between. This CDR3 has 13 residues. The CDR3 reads CASSLGLGTEAFF. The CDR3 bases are TGTGCCAGCAGCTTGGGTTTAGGGACTGAAGCTTTCTTT.

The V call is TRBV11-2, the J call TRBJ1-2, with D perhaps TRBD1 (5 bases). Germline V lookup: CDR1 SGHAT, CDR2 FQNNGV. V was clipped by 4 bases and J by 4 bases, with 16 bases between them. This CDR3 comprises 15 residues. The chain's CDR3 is CASSSPTGTFYGYTF. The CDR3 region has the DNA TGTGCCAGCAGCTCTCCCACCGGGACTTTCTATGGCTACACCTTC.

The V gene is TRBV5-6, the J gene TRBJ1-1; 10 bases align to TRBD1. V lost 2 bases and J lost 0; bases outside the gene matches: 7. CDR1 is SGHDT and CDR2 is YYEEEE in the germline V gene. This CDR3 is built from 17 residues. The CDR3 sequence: CASSFAGQGGMNTEAFF. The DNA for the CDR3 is TGTGCCAGCAGCTTCGCCGGACAGGGGGGGATGAACACTGAAGCTTTCTTT. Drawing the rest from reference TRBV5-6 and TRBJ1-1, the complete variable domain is DAGVTQSPTHLIKTRGQQVTLRCSPKSGHDTVSWYQQALGQGPQFIFQYYEEEERQRGNFPDRFSGHQFPNYSSELNVNALLLGDSALYLCASSFAGQGGMNTEAFFGQGTRLTVV.

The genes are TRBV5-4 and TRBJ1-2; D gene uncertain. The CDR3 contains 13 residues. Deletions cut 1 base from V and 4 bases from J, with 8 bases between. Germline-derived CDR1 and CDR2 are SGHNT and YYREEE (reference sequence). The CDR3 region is CASSLPEFYGYTF. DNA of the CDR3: TGTGCCAGCAGCTTGCCGGAATTCTATGGCTACACCTTC.

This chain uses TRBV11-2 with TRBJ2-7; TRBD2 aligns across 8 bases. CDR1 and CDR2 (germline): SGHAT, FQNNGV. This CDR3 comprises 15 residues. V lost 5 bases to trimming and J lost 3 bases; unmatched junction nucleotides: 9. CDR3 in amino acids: CASSASGGEFYEQYF. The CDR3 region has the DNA TGTGCCAGCAGCGCTTCCGGGGGGGAGTTCTACGAGCAGTACTTC.

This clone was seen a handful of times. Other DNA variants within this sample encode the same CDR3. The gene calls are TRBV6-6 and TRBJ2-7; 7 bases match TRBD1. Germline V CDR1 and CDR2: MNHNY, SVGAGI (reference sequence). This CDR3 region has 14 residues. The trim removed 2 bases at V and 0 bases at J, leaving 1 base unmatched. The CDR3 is CASSYAGGSYEQYF. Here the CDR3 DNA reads TGTGCCAGCAGTTACGCAGGGGGCTCCTACGAGCAGTACTTC.

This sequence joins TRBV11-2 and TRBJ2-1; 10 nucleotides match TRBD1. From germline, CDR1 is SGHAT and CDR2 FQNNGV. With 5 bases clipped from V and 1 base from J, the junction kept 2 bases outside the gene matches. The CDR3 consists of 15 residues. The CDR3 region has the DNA TGTGCCAGCAGCCCGGGACAGGGGTCCTACAATGAGCAGTTCTTC. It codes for CASSPGQGSYNEQFF.

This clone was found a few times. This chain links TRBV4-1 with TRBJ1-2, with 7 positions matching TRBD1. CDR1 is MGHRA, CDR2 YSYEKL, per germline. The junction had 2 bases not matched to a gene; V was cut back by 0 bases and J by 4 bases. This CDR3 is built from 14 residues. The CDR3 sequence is CASSQDWTGYGYTF. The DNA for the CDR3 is TGCGCCAGCAGCCAAGATTGGACAGGCTATGGCTACACCTTC.

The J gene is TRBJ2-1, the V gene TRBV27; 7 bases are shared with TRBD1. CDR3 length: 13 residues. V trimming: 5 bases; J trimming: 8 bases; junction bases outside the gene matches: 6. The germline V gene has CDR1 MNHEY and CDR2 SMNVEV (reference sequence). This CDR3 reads CASSPQTGDEQFF. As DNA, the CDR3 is TGTGCCAGCAGTCCCCAAACAGGGGATGAGCAGTTCTTC.

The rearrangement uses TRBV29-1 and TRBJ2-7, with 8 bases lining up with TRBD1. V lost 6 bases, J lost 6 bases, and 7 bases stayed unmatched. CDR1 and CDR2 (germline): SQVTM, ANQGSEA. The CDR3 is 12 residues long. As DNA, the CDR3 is TGCAGCGTCGTGGACAGGGTTGCCGAGCAGTACTTC. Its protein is CSVVDRVAEQYF.

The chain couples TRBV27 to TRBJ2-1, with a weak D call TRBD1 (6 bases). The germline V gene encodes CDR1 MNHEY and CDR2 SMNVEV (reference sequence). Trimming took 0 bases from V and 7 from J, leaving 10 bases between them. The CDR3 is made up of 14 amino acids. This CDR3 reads CASSLSITGNEQFF. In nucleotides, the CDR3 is TGTGCCAGCAGTTTATCGATTACAGGGAATGAGCAGTTCTTC.

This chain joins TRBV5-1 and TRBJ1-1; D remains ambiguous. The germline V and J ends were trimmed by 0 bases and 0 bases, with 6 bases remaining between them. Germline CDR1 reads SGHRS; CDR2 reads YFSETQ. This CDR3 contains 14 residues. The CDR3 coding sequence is TGCGCCAGCAGCTTGGACGGGGTGAACACTGAAGCTTTCTTT. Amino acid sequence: CASSLDGVNTEAFF.

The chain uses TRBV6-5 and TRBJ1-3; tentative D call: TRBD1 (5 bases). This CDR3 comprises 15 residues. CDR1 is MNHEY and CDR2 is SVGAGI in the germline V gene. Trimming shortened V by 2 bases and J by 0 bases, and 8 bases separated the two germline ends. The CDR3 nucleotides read TGTGCCAGCAGTTACGACGGGGGCTCTGGAAACACCATATATTTT. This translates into CASSYDGGSGNTIYF.

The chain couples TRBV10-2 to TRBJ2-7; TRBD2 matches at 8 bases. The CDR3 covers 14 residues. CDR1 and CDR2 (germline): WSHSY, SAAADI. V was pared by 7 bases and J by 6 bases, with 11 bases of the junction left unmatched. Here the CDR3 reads CASTPGLENPEQYF. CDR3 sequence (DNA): TGCGCCAGCACCCCGGGACTAGAAAATCCCGAGCAGTACTTC.

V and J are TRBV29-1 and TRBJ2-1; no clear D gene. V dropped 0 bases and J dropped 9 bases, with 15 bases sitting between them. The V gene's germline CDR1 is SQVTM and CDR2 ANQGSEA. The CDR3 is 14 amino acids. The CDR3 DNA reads TGCAGCGTTGAAGATGCAGCAGGATTGGCTGAGCAGTTCTTC. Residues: CSVEDAAGLAEQFF.

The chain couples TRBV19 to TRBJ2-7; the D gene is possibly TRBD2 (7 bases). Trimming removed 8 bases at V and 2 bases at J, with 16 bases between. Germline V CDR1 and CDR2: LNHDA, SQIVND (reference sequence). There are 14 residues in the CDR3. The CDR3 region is CASRPAGAPYEQYF. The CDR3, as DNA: TGTGCCAGTCGTCCGGCGGGGGCCCCCTACGAGCAGTACTTC.

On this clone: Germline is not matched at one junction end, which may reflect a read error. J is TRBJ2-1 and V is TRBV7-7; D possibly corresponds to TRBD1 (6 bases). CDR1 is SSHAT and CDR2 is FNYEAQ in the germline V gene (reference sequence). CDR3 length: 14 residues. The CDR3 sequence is CASSLGDRNNEQFF. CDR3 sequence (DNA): TGTGCTAGCAGCTTAGGTGACAGGAACAATGAGCAGTTCTTC.

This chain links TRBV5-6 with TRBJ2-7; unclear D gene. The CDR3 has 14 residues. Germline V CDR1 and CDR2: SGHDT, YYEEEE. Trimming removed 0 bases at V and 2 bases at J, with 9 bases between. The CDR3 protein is CASSLDGMPYEQYF. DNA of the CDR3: TGTGCCAGCAGCTTGGATGGGATGCCCTACGAGCAGTACTTC.

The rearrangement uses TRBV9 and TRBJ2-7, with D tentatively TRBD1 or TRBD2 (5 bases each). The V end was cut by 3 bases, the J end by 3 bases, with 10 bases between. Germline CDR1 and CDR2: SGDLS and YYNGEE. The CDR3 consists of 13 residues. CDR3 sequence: CASSGDDIYEQYF. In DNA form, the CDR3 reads TGTGCCAGCAGCGGGGACGACATCTACGAGCAGTACTTC.

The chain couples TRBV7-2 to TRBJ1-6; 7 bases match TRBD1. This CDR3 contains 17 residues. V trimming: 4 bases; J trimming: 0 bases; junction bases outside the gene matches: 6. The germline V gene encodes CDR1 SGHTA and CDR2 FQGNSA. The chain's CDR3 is CASSSTGLSSYNSPLHF. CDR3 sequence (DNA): TGTGCCAGCAGCTCGACAGGGTTAAGCTCCTATAATTCACCCCTCCACTTT. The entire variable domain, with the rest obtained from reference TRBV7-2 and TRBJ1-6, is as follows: GAGVSQSPSNKVTEKGKDVELRCDPISGHTALYWYRQSLGQGLEFLIYFQGNSAPDKSGLPSDRFSAERTGGSVSTLTIQRTQQEDSAVYLCASSSTGLSSYNSPLHFGNGTRLTVT.

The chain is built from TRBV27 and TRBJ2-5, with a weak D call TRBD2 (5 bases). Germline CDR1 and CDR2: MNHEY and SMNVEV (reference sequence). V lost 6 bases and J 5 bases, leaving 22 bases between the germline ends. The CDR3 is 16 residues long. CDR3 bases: TGTGCCAGCAGACTAGAGGCCACCGACCGAGGGGAGACCCAGTACTTC. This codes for CASRLEATDRGETQYF.

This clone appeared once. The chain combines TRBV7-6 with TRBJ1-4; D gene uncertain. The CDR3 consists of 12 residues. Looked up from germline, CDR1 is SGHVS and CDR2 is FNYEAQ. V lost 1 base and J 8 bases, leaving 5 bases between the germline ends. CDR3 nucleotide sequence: TGTGCCAGCAGCTTAGTGGAAGAAAAACTGTTTTTT. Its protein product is CASSLVEEKLFF.